The entry below describes one TCR beta chain. Its antigen is currently unknown. This specimen comes from a study of T cell responses to AZD1222 COVID-19 vaccine. Study observations and caveats: Variant regions that are unmutated are reportedly the target of nearly half of spike-specific TCRs. None of the repertoires were sampled until the peak T cell response had passed. Most donors were white British, females outnumbered males, and clonal diversity was possibly underestimated.

Germline values: CDR1 LGHDT, CDR2 YNNKEL (reference sequence). The CDR3 loop spans 15 amino acids. Between the trimmed V and J ends, which lost 4 bases and 4 bases, there was a span of 14 bases. Method: immunoSEQ multiplex PCR; TCRdb's copy keeps in-frame clones and lacks some. The sample includes 150,000 to 200,000 clones, approximately 90% of them seen just once. The V call is TRBV3-1 (or the pseudogene TRBV3-2), the J call TRBJ1-5, with a weak D call TRBD1 (6 bases). Sequencing used peripheral blood, obtained on day 0 of AZD1222 vaccination. The sequence derives from an adult in good health. CDR3 amino acids: CASSPSGEANQPQHF. The DNA for the CDR3 is TGTGCCAGCAGCCCATCAGGGGAGGCAAATCAGCCCCAGCATTTT.